This entry concerns a single T cell receptor (beta chain). What it recognizes is unknown. The sample originates from a study of T-cell memory formation after mild COVID-19. TCRdb called the 5' RACE reads again in MiXCR, with one record for every CDR3 protein. The sample includes 300,000 to 400,000 distinct CDR3 sequences, around 28% of them seen just once. Germline loops: CDR1 LNHNV, CDR2 YYDKDF (reference sequence). Trimming stripped 0 bases from V and 3 bases from J, with 12 bases between. The CDR3 is made up of 16 amino acids. Study-wide points: Clones contracting across day 15 to 85 had a balanced CD4/CD8 profile; later expanding clones leaned CD4+.

Specimen: PBMCs or a T cell subset sorted from them (not recorded which). The chain uses TRBV15 and TRBJ2-1, with a tentative D call TRBD1 (6 bases). This clonotype was sampled from an adult woman who had mild COVID-19 (a few samples of this study predate the infection). Cell type and time point are not known. DNA for the CDR3: TGTGCCACCAGCAGAGATCATGGGACAATCTACAATGAGCAGTTCTTC. It is translated as CATSRDHGTIYNEQFF.